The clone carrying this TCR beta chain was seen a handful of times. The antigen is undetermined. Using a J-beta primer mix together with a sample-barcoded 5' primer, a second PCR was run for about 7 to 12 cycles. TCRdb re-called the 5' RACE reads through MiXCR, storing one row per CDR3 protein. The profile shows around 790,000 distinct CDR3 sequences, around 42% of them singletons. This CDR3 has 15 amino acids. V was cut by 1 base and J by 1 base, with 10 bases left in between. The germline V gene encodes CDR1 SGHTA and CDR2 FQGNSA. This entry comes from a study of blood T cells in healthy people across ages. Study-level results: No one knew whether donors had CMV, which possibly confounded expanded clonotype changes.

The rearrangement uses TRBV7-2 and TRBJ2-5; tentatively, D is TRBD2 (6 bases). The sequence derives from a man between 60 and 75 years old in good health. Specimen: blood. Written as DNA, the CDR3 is TGTGCCAGCAGCTTAGAGATAGCGGCCCAAGAGACCCAGTACTTC. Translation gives CASSLEIAAQETQYF.